This T cell receptor (beta chain) was identified in a study of T cell changes during pregnancy in multiple sclerosis. V trimming: 0 bases; J trimming: 4 bases; junction bases outside the gene matches: 5. The CDR3 covers 15 residues. Per germline, CDR1 LNHNV and CDR2 YYDKDF (reference sequence). Libraries were prepared by immunoSEQ multiplex PCR; TCRdb keeps only in-frame clonotypes and omits some of them. The table shows some 100,000 clones, with 75% to 95% occurring only once. This chain connects TRBV15 to TRBJ2-7, with 8 nucleotides matching TRBD1. The source of this sequence is a female donor with multiple sclerosis, enrolled in a pregnancy study. The source material was peripheral blood, sampled in the second trimester of pregnancy. The CDR3 DNA is TGTGCCACCAGCAGAGATAGGACAGGGCGTTACGAGCAGTACTTC. Amino acid sequence: CATSRDRTGRYEQYF.